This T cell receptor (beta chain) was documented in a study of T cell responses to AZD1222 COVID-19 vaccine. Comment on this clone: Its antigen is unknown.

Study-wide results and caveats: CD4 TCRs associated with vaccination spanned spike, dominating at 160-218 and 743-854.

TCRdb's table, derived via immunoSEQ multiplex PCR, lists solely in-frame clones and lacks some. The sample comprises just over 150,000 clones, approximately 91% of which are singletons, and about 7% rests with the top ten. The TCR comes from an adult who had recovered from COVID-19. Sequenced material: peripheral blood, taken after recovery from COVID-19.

Here the CDR3 DNA reads TGTGCCAGCAGCTCCCCGGGTGTCGATCAGCCCCAGCATTTT. Translated: CASSSPGVDQPQHF. The chain joins TRBV11-2 to TRBJ1-5; no clear D gene. This CDR3 contains 14 residues. Trimming took 4 bases from V and 5 from J, leaving 12 bases between them. The V gene's germline CDR1 is SGHAT and CDR2 FQNNGV.